This T cell receptor (beta chain) is drawn from a study of preoperative IRX-2 immunotherapy in early breast cancer. CDR3 size: 17 residues. Per germline, CDR1 SGHTA and CDR2 FQGTGA. Trimming took 1 base from V and 2 from J, leaving 14 bases between them. The sample's treatment: preoperative locoregional IRX-2 cytokine immunotherapy. Samples came from a phase Ib trial of preoperative locoregional IRX-2 cytokine immunotherapy. Sequencing used immunoSEQ multiplex PCR; TCRdb keeps in-frame clones, though not all of them. The data show over 35,000 clones, approximately 94% seen once. The rearrangement links TRBV7-3 to TRBJ2-2, with D possibly being TRBD1 or TRBD2 (5 bases each). Sequencing was performed on tumor tissue, taken after IRX-2 immunotherapy. The clonotype originates from a human donor with breast cancer. Written as DNA, the CDR3 is TGTGCCAGCAGCTTAATCCCGGGGCCTCTCAACACCGGGGAGCTGTTTTTT. Amino acids: CASSLIPGPLNTGELFF.